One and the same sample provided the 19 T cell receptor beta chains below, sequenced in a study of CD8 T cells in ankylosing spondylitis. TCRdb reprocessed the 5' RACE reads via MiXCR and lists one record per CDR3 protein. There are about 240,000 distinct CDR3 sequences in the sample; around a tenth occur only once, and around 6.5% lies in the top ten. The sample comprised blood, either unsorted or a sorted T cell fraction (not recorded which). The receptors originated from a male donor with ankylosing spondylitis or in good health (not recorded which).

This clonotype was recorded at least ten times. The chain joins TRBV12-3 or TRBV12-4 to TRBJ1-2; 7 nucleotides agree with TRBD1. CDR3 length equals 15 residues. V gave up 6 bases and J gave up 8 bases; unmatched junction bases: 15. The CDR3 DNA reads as TGTGCCAGCAGGGCTACAGAGGGGGCCTCGTCGGGCTACACCTTC. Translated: CASRATEGASSGYTF.

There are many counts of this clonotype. Here the CDR3 DNA reads TGCGCCAGCAGCCCAAGCGGGGGGGCCGGAGATACGCAGTATTTT. The encoded protein is CASSPSGGAGDTQYF. The genes are TRBV5-1 and TRBJ2-3, with 10 bases aligning to TRBD2. The CDR3 is 15 amino acids. V lost 4 bases and J lost 5; bases outside the gene matches: 7. Germline CDR1 SGHRS, CDR2 YFSETQ.

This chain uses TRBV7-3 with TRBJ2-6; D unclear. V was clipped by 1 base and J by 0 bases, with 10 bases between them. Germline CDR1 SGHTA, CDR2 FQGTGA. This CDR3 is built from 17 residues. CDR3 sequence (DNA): TGTGCCAGCAGCTTAATTGGAGCTAGCTCTGGGGCCAACGTCCTGACTTTC. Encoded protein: CASSLIGASSGANVLTF.

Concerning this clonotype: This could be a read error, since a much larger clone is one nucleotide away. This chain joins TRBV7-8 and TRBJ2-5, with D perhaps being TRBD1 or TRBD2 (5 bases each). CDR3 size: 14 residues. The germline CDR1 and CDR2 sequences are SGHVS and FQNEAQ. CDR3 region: CASSLVGAQEAQYF. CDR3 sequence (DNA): TGTGCCAGCAGCTTAGTCGGGGCACAAGAGGCCCAGTACTTC.

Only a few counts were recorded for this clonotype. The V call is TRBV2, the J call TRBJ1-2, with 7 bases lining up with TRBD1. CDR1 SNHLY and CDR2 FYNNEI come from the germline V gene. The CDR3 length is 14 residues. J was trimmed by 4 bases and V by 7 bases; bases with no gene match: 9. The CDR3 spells CASTEVGGVYGYTF. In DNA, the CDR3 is TGTGCCAGCACCGAGGTAGGGGGCGTCTATGGCTACACCTTC. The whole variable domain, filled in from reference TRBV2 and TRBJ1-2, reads EPEVTQTPSHQVTQMGQEVILRCVPISNHLYFYWYRQILGQKVEFLVSFYNNEISEKSEIFDDQFSVERPDGSNFTLKIRSTKLEDSAMYFCASTEVGGVYGYTFGSGTRLTVV.

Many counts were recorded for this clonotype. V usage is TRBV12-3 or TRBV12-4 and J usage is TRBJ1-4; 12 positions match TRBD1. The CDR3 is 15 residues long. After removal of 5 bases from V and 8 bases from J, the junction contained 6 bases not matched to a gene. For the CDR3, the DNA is TGTGCCAGCAGTGAGTCTGGGACAGGGGGCGAAAAACTGTTTTTT. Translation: CASSESGTGGEKLFF.

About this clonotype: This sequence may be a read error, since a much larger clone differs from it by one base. DNA for the CDR3: TGTGCCAGCAGTGAACCCTTCGGGGCGGGGGTCTACAATGAGCAGTTCTTC. It yields the protein CASSEPFGAGVYNEQFF. V usage is TRBV6-1 and J usage is TRBJ2-1; TRBD2 agrees at 7 bases. Trimming took 2 bases from V and 3 from J; bases not matched to a gene: 10. Germline V gene lookup returns CDR1 MNHNS and CDR2 SASEGT. CDR3 length: 17 amino acids.

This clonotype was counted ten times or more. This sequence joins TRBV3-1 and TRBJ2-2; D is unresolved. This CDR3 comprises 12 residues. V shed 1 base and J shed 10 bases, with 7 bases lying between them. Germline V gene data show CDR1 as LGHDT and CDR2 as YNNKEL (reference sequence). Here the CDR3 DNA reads TGTGCCAGCAGCCAAGCGGCTACGGAGCTGTTTTTT. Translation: CASSQAATELFF.

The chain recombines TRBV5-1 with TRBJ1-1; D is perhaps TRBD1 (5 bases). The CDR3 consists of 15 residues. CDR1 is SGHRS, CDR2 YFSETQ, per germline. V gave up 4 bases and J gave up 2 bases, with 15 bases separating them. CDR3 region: CASSPELGGNTEAFF. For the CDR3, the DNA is TGCGCCAGCAGCCCGGAATTGGGGGGTAACACTGAAGCTTTCTTT.

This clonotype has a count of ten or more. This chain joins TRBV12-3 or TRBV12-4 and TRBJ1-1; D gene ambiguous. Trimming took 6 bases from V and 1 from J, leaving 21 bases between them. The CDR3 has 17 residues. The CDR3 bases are TGTGCCAGCAGCCGACGGGCCCCTACGAATCCGAACACTGAAGCTTTCTTT. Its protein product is CASSRRAPTNPNTEAFF.

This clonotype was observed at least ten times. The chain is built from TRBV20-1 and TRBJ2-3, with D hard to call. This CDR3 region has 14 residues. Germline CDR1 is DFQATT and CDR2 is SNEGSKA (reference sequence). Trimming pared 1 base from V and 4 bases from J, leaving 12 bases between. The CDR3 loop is CSARVPVSSDTQYF. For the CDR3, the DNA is TGCAGTGCTAGAGTGCCTGTAAGTTCAGATACGCAGTATTTT.

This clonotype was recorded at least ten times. The CDR3 reads CASSPTTTGYQETQYF. DNA for the CDR3: TGTGCCAGCAGCCCAACAACGACAGGATACCAAGAGACCCAGTACTTC. V and J are TRBV9 and TRBJ2-5, with D perhaps matching TRBD1 (6 bases). The CDR3 length is 16 residues. Germline loops: CDR1 SGDLS, CDR2 YYNGEE. V lost 4 bases and J lost 0, with 16 bases in between.

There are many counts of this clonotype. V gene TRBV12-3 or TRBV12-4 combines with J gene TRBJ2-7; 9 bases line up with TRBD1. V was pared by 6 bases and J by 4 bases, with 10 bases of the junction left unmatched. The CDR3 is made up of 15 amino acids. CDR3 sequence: CASSLNRGREYEQYF. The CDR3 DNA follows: TGTGCCAGCAGCCTGAACAGGGGGCGCGAGTACGAGCAGTACTTC.

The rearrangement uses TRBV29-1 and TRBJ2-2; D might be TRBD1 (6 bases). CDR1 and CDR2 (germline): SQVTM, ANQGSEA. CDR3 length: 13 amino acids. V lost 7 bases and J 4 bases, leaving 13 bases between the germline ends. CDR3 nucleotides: TGCAGCGCCCGACAGGTCGCCACCGGGGAGCTGTTTTTT. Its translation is CSARQVATGELFF.

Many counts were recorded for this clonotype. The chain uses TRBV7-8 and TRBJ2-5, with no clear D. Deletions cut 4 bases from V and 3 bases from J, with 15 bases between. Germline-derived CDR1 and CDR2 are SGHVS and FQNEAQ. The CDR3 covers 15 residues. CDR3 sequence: CASSWSEQSKETQYF. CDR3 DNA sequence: TGTGCCAGCAGCTGGAGCGAACAGTCGAAAGAGACCCAGTACTTC.

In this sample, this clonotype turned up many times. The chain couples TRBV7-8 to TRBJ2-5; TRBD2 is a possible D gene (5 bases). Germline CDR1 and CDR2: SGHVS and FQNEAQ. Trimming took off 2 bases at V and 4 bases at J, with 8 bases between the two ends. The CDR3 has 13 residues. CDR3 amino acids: CASSLFGRETQYF. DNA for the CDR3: TGTGCCAGCAGCTTATTTGGGAGAGAGACCCAGTACTTC.

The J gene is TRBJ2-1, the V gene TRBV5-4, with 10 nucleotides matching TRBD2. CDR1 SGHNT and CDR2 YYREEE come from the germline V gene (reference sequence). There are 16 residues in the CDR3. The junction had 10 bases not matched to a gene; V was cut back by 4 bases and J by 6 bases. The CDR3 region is CASSQAASGGSNEQFF. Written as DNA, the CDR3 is TGTGCCAGCAGCCAAGCAGCTAGCGGGGGTTCCAATGAGCAGTTCTTC.

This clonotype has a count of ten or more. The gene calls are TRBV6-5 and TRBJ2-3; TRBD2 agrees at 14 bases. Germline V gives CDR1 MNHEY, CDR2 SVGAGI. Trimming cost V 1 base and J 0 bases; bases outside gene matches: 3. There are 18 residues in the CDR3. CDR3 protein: CASSYLRTSGGSTDTQYF. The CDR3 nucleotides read TGTGCCAGCAGTTACTTACGGACTAGCGGGGGGAGCACAGATACGCAGTATTTT.

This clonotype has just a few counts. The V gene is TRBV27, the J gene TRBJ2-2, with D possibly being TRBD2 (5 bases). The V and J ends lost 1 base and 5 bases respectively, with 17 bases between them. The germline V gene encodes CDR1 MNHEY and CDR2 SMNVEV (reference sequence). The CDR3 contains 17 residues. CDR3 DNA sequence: TGTGCCAGCAGTTTATACGGTCCCAGCGGAGGTACCGGGGAGCTGTTTTTT. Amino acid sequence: CASSLYGPSGGTGELFF.